The 7 T cell receptor beta chains presented below share a single source sample, sequenced in a study of T cell repertoires and HLA-DP antigens. Their recognized antigens are unknown. Method: immunoSEQ multiplex PCR; TCRdb's copy keeps in-frame clones and lacks some. The repertoire holds almost 90,000 clones, with about nine tenths as singletons. Source material: CD4+ T cells from PBMCs. These receptors all stem from a man aged 50 to 60 in good health and CMV-seronegative.

The CDR3, as DNA: TGTGCCAGCAGTGAAGCCCCAGAATCTTATGAAGCTTTCTTT. Its translation is CASSEAPESYEAFF. The V gene is TRBV13, the J gene TRBJ1-1; D not resolved. The germline V and J ends were trimmed by 6 bases and 7 bases, with 18 bases remaining between them. This CDR3 is built from 14 residues. Germline V gives CDR1 PRHDT, CDR2 FYEKMQ (reference sequence).

The V call is TRBV7-9, the J call TRBJ1-3; D gene ambiguous. Germline lookup yields CDR1 SEHNR and CDR2 FQNEAQ (reference sequence). V shed 1 base and J shed 3 bases, with 16 bases lying between them. CDR3 length equals 17 residues. The CDR3 is CASSLGVGRLNGNTIYF. In DNA form, the CDR3 reads TGTGCCAGCAGCTTAGGGGTAGGACGGCTGAATGGAAACACCATATATTTT. The full variable domain, its missing parts supplied by reference TRBV7-9 and TRBJ1-3, is DTGVSQNPRHKITKRGQNVTFRCDPISEHNRLYWYRQTLGQGPEFLTYFQNEAQLEKSRLLSDRFSAERPKGSFSTLEIQRTEQGDSAMYLCASSLGVGRLNGNTIYFGEGSWLTVV.

Here the CDR3 reads CASSPMDLGGETQYF. The CDR3 bases are TGTGCCAGCTCACCGATGGATCTAGGGGGAGAGACCCAGTACTTC. This chain joins TRBV18 and TRBJ2-5, with a possible D match to TRBD1 (6 bases). In germline, CDR1 is KGHSH, CDR2 LQKENI. CDR3 size: 15 residues. With 3 bases removed from V and 4 bases from J, the gap between germline ends came to 15 bases.

This chain uses TRBV6-5 with TRBJ2-7; D gene ambiguous. The CDR3 has 13 amino acids. With 5 bases removed from V and 0 bases from J, the gap between germline ends came to 8 bases. Germline V gene lookup returns CDR1 MNHEY and CDR2 SVGAGI. In DNA, the CDR3 is TGTGCCAGCAGTCAAGGGAACTCCTACGAGCAGTACTTC. Translated: CASSQGNSYEQYF.

This sequence joins TRBV19 and TRBJ2-2; D is possibly TRBD1 or TRBD2 (5 bases each). V lost 1 base to trimming and J lost 6 bases, with 18 bases between them. CDR3 size: 17 residues. Germline V gives CDR1 LNHDA, CDR2 SQIVND (reference sequence). Written as DNA, the CDR3 is TGTGCCAGTAGTATAGTCGGGGCAGGGCTGGGGGCCGGGGAGCTGTTTTTT. This encodes CASSIVGAGLGAGELFF.

The chain has TRBV9 and TRBJ2-1, with TRBD2 identical over 8 bases. Germline CDR1 reads SGDLS; CDR2 reads YYNGEE. With 2 bases clipped from V and 6 bases from J, the junction kept 10 bases outside the gene matches. The CDR3 is 16 residues long. This CDR3 reads CASSVGAGVSGNEQFF. In DNA, the CDR3 is TGTGCCAGCAGCGTGGGAGCGGGGGTCTCTGGCAATGAGCAGTTCTTC.

The chain couples TRBV4-3 to TRBJ2-1; 8 bases are shared with TRBD1. Trimming cost V 1 base and J 1 base; bases outside gene matches: 6. This CDR3 is built from 17 residues. CDR1 LGHNA and CDR2 YSLEER come from the germline V gene. The chain's CDR3 is CASSQGETGASYNEQFF. For the CDR3, the DNA is TGCGCCAGCAGCCAAGGGGAGACAGGGGCTTCCTACAATGAGCAGTTCTTC.